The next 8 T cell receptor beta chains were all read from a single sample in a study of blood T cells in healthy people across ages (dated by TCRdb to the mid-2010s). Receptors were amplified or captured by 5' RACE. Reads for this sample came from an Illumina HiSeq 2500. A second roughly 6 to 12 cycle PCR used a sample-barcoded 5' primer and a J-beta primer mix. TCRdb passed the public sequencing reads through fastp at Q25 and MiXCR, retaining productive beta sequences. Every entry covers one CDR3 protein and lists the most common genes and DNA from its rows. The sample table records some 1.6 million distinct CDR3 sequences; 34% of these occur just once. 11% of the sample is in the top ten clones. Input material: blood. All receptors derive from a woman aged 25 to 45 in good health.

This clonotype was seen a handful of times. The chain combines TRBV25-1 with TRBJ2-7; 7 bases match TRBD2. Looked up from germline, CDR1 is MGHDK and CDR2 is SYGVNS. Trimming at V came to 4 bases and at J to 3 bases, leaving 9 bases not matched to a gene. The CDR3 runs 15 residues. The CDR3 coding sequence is TGTGCCAGCAGTGGAGGGTCGGGGGGTGTCTACGAGCAGTACTTC. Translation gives CASSGGSGGVYEQYF.

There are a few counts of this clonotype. CDR3 nucleotide sequence: TGCAGTGCTAGAGGGACAAAAAGCTCCTACGAGCAGTACTTC. Its translation is CSARGTKSSYEQYF. The gene calls are TRBV20-1 and TRBJ2-7; a possible D gene is TRBD1 (5 bases). The CDR3 runs 14 residues. V lost 1 base and J lost 0, with 10 bases in between. The germline gives CDR1 DFQATT, CDR2 SNEGSKA (reference sequence).

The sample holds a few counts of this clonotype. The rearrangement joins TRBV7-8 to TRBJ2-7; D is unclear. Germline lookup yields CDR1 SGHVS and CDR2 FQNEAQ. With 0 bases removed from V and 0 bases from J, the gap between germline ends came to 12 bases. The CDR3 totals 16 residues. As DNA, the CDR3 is TGTGCCAGCAGCTTAGCGATAGTAAGGTACTCCTACGAGCAGTACTTC. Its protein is CASSLAIVRYSYEQYF. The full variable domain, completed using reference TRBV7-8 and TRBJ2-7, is GAGVSQSPRYKVAKRGQDVALRCDPISGHVSLFWYQQALGQGPEFLTYFQNEAQLDKSGLPSDRFFAERPEGSVSTLKIQRTQQEDSAVYLCASSLAIVRYSYEQYFGPGTRLTVT.

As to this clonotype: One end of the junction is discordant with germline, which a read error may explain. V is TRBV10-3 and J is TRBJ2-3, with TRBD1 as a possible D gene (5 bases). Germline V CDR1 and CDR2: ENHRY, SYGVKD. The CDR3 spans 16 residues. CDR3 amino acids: CAISDLGRVGTDTQYF. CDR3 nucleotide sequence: TGTGCCATTAGTGACCTCGGCAGGGTCGGTACAGATACGCAGTATTTT.

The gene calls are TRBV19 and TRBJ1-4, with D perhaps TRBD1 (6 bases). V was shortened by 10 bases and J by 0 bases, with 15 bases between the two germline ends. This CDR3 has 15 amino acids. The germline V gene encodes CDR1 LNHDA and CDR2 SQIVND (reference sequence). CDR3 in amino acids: CATTGFGTTNEKLFF. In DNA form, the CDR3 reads TGTGCCACAACAGGGTTTGGGACAACTAATGAAAAACTGTTTTTT.

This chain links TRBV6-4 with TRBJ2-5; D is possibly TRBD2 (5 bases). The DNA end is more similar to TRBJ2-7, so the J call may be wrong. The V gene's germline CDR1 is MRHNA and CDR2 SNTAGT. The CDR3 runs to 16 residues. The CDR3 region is CASSPGGQDSIYEQYF. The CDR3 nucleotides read TGTGCCAGCAGCCCCGGTGGGCAGGACTCTATATACGAGCAGTACTTC.

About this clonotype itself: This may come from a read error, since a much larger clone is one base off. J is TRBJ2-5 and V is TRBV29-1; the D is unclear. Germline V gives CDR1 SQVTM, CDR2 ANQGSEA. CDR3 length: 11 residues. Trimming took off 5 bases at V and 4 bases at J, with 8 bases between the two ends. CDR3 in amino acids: CSVWDRETQYF. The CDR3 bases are TGCAGCGTTTGGGATCGAGAGACCCAGTACTTC.

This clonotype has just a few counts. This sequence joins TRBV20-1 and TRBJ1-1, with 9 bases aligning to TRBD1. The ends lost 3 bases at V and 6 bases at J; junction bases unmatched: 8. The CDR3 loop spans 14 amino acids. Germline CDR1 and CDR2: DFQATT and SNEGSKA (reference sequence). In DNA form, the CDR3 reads TGCAGTGCTAGTCTGACAGGGGGTGTCGCTGAAGCTTTCTTT. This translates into CSASLTGGVAEAFF.